The 27 T cell receptor beta chains listed next were all sequenced from one sample in a study of cytomegalovirus exposure and HLA in healthy donors (dated by TCRdb to between 2016 and 2019). Libraries were made using the immunoSEQ multiplex PCR assay. The table was pulled from immuneACCESS by TCRdb, which kept in-frame rearrangements only. Such tables lose some clones; where checked, under half of the loss comes from unresolved V genes, and the rest has no known cause. Here the sample has some 170,000 clones; about 96% occur a single time. The top ten constitute under 0.9% of the sample. Sequencing used PBMCs. All receptors derive from a young woman in good health and CMV-seronegative.

This rearrangement joins TRBV19 to TRBJ1-2; a possible D gene is TRBD1 (5 bases). The CDR3 covers 14 residues. Per the germline V gene, CDR1 is LNHDA and CDR2 is SQIVND (reference sequence). V lost 1 base and J lost 6, with 12 bases in between. This chain's CDR3 is CASSIAQGVDGYTF. CDR3 in DNA: TGTGCCAGTAGTATAGCTCAGGGTGTCGATGGCTACACCTTC.

The chain has TRBV27 and TRBJ1-5, with TRBD1 as a possible D gene (5 bases). This CDR3 region has 13 residues. The ends were cut back, 8 bases at V and 5 bases at J, with 13 bases in the middle. Germline V gives CDR1 MNHEY, CDR2 SMNVEV (reference sequence). The CDR3 region is CASSWTRHQPQHF. The CDR3 DNA reads as TGTGCCAGCTCTTGGACAAGACATCAGCCCCAGCATTTT.

The chain uses TRBV10-3 and TRBJ1-6; 9 bases are a match to TRBD1. With 7 bases clipped from V and 7 bases from J, the junction kept 8 bases outside the gene matches. Germline V gives CDR1 ENHRY, CDR2 SYGVKD. There are 15 residues in the CDR3. As DNA, the CDR3 is TGTGCCATCAAAGGACAGGGGAGGGGAAATTCACCCCTCCACTTT. This encodes CAIKGQGRGNSPLHF.

The chain has TRBV10-3 and TRBJ1-2, with 7 bases lining up with TRBD1. This CDR3 contains 14 residues. Germline V gene data show CDR1 as ENHRY and CDR2 as SYGVKD. Trimming took 5 bases from V and 2 from J; bases not matched to a gene: 5. The CDR3 loop is CAISRQGENYGYTF. As DNA, the CDR3 is TGTGCCATCAGTCGACAGGGAGAGAACTATGGCTACACCTTC.

The rearrangement joins TRBV5-1 to TRBJ2-5, with TRBD1 as a possible D gene (5 bases). Per germline, CDR1 SGHRS and CDR2 YFSETQ. CDR3 length: 16 amino acids. The V gene lost 0 bases and the J gene lost 3 bases, with 15 bases spanning the gap. CDR3 amino acids: CASSLAGTGTKETQYF. The DNA for the CDR3 is TGCGCCAGCAGCTTGGCCGGTACAGGAACAAAAGAGACCCAGTACTTC.

This clone has only a few counts. CDR3 DNA: TGTGCCAGCAGTGATGGCCCTTACTATGGCTACACCTTC. It specifies CASSDGPYYGYTF. The rearrangement uses TRBV2 and TRBJ1-2; D gene ambiguous. The V end lost 3 bases, the J end lost 3 bases, and 8 bases lay between the germline ends. The CDR3 is 13 amino acids. CDR1 is SNHLY and CDR2 is FYNNEI in the germline V gene.

This rearrangement joins TRBV7-3 to TRBJ2-3; 7 nucleotides align to TRBD2. This CDR3 has 16 residues. The germline V gene has CDR1 SGHTA and CDR2 FQGTGA. J was trimmed by 4 bases and V by 2 bases; bases with no gene match: 9. The CDR3 reads CASSLSAAAGADTQYF. In nucleotides, the CDR3 is TGTGCCAGCAGCTTATCGGCGGCCGCGGGGGCAGATACGCAGTATTTT.

The V and J genes are TRBV7-6 and TRBJ2-2; 8 nucleotides align to TRBD1. CDR1 and CDR2 from the germline V gene are SGHVS and FNYEAQ. This CDR3 has 17 amino acids. Trimming at V came to 4 bases and at J to 5 bases, leaving 12 bases not matched to a gene. Here the CDR3 reads CASSSQGGLLSTGELFF. CDR3 DNA: TGTGCCAGCAGCTCACAGGGGGGCCTACTGAGTACCGGGGAGCTGTTTTTT.

The chain has TRBV2 and TRBJ1-5; D possibly corresponds to TRBD1 (6 bases). This CDR3 contains 15 residues. CDR1 is SNHLY and CDR2 is FYNNEI in the germline V gene. With 6 bases removed from V and 4 bases from J, the gap between germline ends came to 16 bases. CDR3 sequence: CASSFDRSRNQPQHF. The CDR3 DNA follows: TGTGCCAGCAGCTTTGACAGGAGTCGGAATCAGCCCCAGCATTTT.

Only one count was recorded for this clone. For the CDR3, the DNA is TGCAGTGCTAGACGAAGCGGGCCGCAGTATTTT. Protein product: CSARRSGPQYF. The chain is built from TRBV20-1 and TRBJ2-3; perhaps TRBD2 as D (6 bases). Germline CDR1 and CDR2: DFQATT and SNEGSKA (reference sequence). The V and J ends lost 2 bases and 10 bases respectively, with 10 bases between them. The CDR3 spans 11 residues.

V is TRBV6-6 and J is TRBJ2-7; tentatively, D is TRBD1 (5 bases). V lost 5 bases, J lost 2 bases, and 13 bases lay in between. CDR1 and CDR2 from the germline V gene are MNHNY and SVGAGI (reference sequence). This CDR3 is built from 14 residues. CDR3 protein: CASSQGHHAYEQYF. In DNA, the CDR3 is TGTGCCAGCAGTCAAGGACACCACGCCTACGAGCAGTACTTC.

This chain joins TRBV4-1 and TRBJ2-7; 7 bases agree with TRBD1. Germline lookup yields CDR1 MGHRA and CDR2 YSYEKL. The J segment lost 5 bases and the V segment lost 0 bases, leaving 4 bases of the junction unmatched. The length of the CDR3 is 14 residues. The CDR3 reads CASSQEDRAHEQYF. In nucleotides, the CDR3 is TGCGCCAGCAGCCAAGAAGACAGGGCCCACGAGCAGTACTTC.

CDR3 bases: TGTGCCAGCAGTCGGGACAGTCAGGTTTCCTACGAGCAGTACTTC. This codes for CASSRDSQVSYEQYF. The rearrangement uses TRBV27 and TRBJ2-7; 7 nucleotides match TRBD1. The junction had 8 bases not matched to a gene; V was cut back by 5 bases and J by 1 base. The CDR3 is 15 amino acids. Germline values: CDR1 MNHEY, CDR2 SMNVEV (reference sequence).

The chain combines TRBV11-1 with TRBJ1-1; tentatively, D is TRBD1 (5 bases). Per germline, CDR1 SGHAT and CDR2 FQDESV (reference sequence). CDR3 size: 14 residues. V was shortened by 3 bases and J by 2 bases, with 10 bases between the two germline ends. CDR3 sequence reads: CASSLTDLNTEAFF. The CDR3 DNA follows: TGTGCCAGCAGCTTGACAGATCTCAACACTGAAGCTTTCTTT.

This rearrangement joins TRBV4-3 to TRBJ2-7, with 9 bases fitting TRBD2. With V trimmed by 0 bases and J by 5 bases, 11 bases remained unmatched. The germline V gene has CDR1 LGHNA and CDR2 YSLEER. This CDR3 contains 17 residues. The DNA for the CDR3 is TGCGCCAGCAGCCAAGACGGCGGGGGGGCCGCCGTAGACGAGCAGTACTTC. Protein: CASSQDGGGAAVDEQYF.

This sequence joins TRBV18 and TRBJ1-6; D perhaps matches TRBD1 (5 bases). Trimming removed 0 bases at V and 4 bases at J, with 10 bases between. Germline V CDR1 and CDR2: KGHSH, LQKENI. CDR3 length: 16 residues. The CDR3: CASSPPSRGYNSPLHF. In DNA, the CDR3 is TGTGCCAGCTCACCACCGAGTAGGGGATATAATTCACCCCTCCACTTT.

The gene calls are TRBV29-1 and TRBJ2-3; perhaps TRBD2 as D (6 bases). Germline CDR1 and CDR2: SQVTM and ANQGSEA. The CDR3 has 11 amino acids. V dropped 7 bases and J dropped 10 bases, with 15 bases sitting between them. This CDR3 reads CSGSSSVAQYF. The CDR3, as DNA: TGCAGCGGATCTTCTAGCGTGGCGCAGTATTTT.

The chain employs TRBV4-2 and TRBJ1-4; 8 bases are shared with TRBD1. The CDR3 is made up of 16 amino acids. Germline V gene lookup returns CDR1 LGHNA and CDR2 YNFKEQ. J was trimmed by 7 bases and V by 4 bases; bases with no gene match: 11. The CDR3 nucleotides are TGTGCCAGCAGCCGAGGGACAGGTGCCGTAGTTGAAAAACTGTTTTTT. It encodes CASSRGTGAVVEKLFF.

This rearrangement joins TRBV29-1 to TRBJ1-3; D gene ambiguous. The germline V and J ends were trimmed by 4 bases and 0 bases, with 7 bases remaining between them. The CDR3 totals 13 residues. Germline CDR1 reads SQVTM; CDR2 reads ANQGSEA. CDR3 in DNA: TGCAGCGTTGGTGAGGCCTCTGGAAACACCATATATTTT. It specifies CSVGEASGNTIYF. The whole variable domain, remainder taken from reference TRBV29-1 and TRBJ1-3, is SAVISQKPSRDICQRGTSLTIQCQVDSQVTMMFWYRQQPGQSLTLIATANQGSEATYESGFVIDKFPISRPNLTFSTLTVSNMSPEDSSIYLCSVGEASGNTIYFGEGSWLTVV.

The chain is built from TRBV5-5 and TRBJ2-6; D is possibly TRBD2 (5 bases). The V end lost 1 base, the J end lost 0 bases, and 11 bases lay between the germline ends. The CDR3 runs 17 residues. Germline CDR1 and CDR2: SGHKS and YYEKEE (reference sequence). In DNA, the CDR3 is TGTGCCAGCAGCTTGCTTGGAGGAAACTCTGGGGCCAACGTCCTGACTTTC. Translated: CASSLLGGNSGANVLTF.

The chain's CDR3 is CASSRDTPYEQYF. The DNA for the CDR3 is TGTGCCAGCAGCCGGGACACCCCCTACGAGCAGTACTTC. The V gene is TRBV7-8, the J gene TRBJ2-7; D possibly corresponds to TRBD1 (6 bases). V was clipped by 5 bases and J by 2 bases, with 10 bases between them. The CDR3 spans 13 residues. Looked up from germline, CDR1 is SGHVS and CDR2 is FQNEAQ.

The V and J genes are TRBV6-5 and TRBJ2-3; 8 bases map to TRBD1. Germline CDR1 and CDR2: MNHEY and SVGAGI. Trimming removed 5 bases from V and 2 bases from J; junction bases left unmatched: 3. The CDR3 totals 14 residues. The CDR3 region has the DNA TGTGCCAGCAGTCCGGGACAGGTCACAGATACGCAGTATTTT. Its protein product is CASSPGQVTDTQYF.

The rearrangement joins TRBV4-1 to TRBJ2-5, with D possibly matching TRBD2 (5 bases). Germline V gives CDR1 MGHRA, CDR2 YSYEKL. Trimming pared 1 base from V and 5 bases from J, leaving 8 bases between. This CDR3 comprises 13 residues. The CDR3 region has the DNA TGCGCCAGCAGCCAAGCTAGCCCGGAGACCCAGTACTTC. Protein product: CASSQASPETQYF.

The chain employs TRBV5-1 and TRBJ1-2; D perhaps matches TRBD1 (6 bases). The germline CDR1 and CDR2 sequences are SGHRS and YFSETQ. V was cut by 0 bases and J by 4 bases, with 13 bases left in between. The CDR3 spans 15 residues. This chain's CDR3 is CASSLVAGVGYGYTF. CDR3 nucleotide sequence: TGCGCCAGCAGCTTGGTGGCAGGGGTGGGCTATGGCTACACCTTC.

This chain uses TRBV2 with TRBJ1-6; TRBD1 is a possible D gene (6 bases). The CDR3 has 15 residues. CDR1 is SNHLY, CDR2 FYNNEI, per germline. Trimming removed 4 bases at V and 6 bases at J, with 13 bases between. The CDR3 nucleotides read TGTGCCAGCAGTGCGTGGGGGCCCTCTAATTCACCCCTCCACTTT. This translates into CASSAWGPSNSPLHF.

Concerning this clone: Other nucleotide sequences from this sample produce the same CDR3. The chain is built from TRBV7-8 and TRBJ2-7, with 11 positions matching TRBD1. The germline V gene has CDR1 SGHVS and CDR2 FQNEAQ. The CDR3 length is 14 residues. V shed 4 bases and J 2 bases; nucleotides not matched to a gene: 1. The CDR3 DNA sequence: TGTGCCAGCAGCTGGGGACAGGGGGCCTACGAGCAGTACTTC. Translation gives CASSWGQGAYEQYF.

This chain joins TRBV12-5 and TRBJ1-3; 8 bases are a match to TRBD1. The V gene's germline CDR1 is LGHNT and CDR2 FRNRAP. The CDR3 extends over 18 amino acids. V trimming: 0 bases; J trimming: 4 bases; junction bases outside the gene matches: 11. The CDR3 DNA reads as TGTGCTAGTGGTTTGGTACTAACGCGACAGGGGCGCGGAAACACCATATATTTT. Translation gives CASGLVLTRQGRGNTIYF.